This T cell receptor (beta chain) was recovered during a study of cytomegalovirus exposure and HLA in healthy donors. Study results and limitations: Among the most significant clusters, several appeared linked to common viral pathogens in a later analysis. In vitro work confirmed that a few CMV-associated chains recognize CMV antigens. Across donors, presence/absence analyses took sequencing depth to be roughly uniform. Later on, a genetic analysis was performed. It linked a missense variant in DCLRE1C with V- and J-gene trimming of TCR beta.

About this clone itself: Its antigen is unidentified.

The PCR employed 60 Vbeta primers together with 13 Jbeta primers. Profiling relied on immunoSEQ multiplex PCR, and the TCRdb table lists in-frame clones only, not all of them. The sample consists of some 120,000 clones, roughly two thirds of them appearing once. Trimming removed 5 bases from V and 5 bases from J, with 13 bases in between. From germline, CDR1 is SGHNT and CDR2 YYREEE (reference sequence). This CDR3 spans 13 amino acids. Sequencing was done on a sample of PBMCs. This sequence was found in a man younger than 40 in good health and CMV-seropositive. The chain couples TRBV5-4 to TRBJ2-5, with unresolved D. CDR3 amino acids: CASSSDLGETQYF. The CDR3 DNA reads TGTGCCAGCAGTTCCGACCTCGGGGAGACCCAGTACTTC.